The TCR beta chain described here comes from a study of blood T cells in healthy people across ages. Primers used in a second PCR of about 6 to 11 cycles were a sample-barcoded 5' primer and a J-beta primer mix. Samples each returned at least 3 million CDR3-containing paired-end reads. TCRdb reprocessed the 5' RACE reads via MiXCR and lists one record per CDR3 protein. The table includes about 640,000 distinct CDR3 sequences, approximately 30% detected once. The V gene's germline CDR1 is MNHEY and CDR2 SVGAGI. This CDR3 comprises 15 residues. Trimming stripped 10 bases from V and 0 bases from J, with 19 bases between.

This clonotype originated in a woman at least 80 years old in good health. The chain employs TRBV6-5 and TRBJ2-7; D is undetermined. The sample consisted of blood. CDR3 bases: TGTGCCACTAAACGGTGGCAGGCCCTCTCCTACGAGCAGTACTTC. Translation gives CATKRWQALSYEQYF.